These 18 T cell receptor beta chains were all obtained from the same sample, sequenced in a study of blood T cell repertoires in COVID-19. Produced via immunoSEQ multiplex PCR; TCRdb's table is partial and in-frame only. This table holds 150,000 to 200,000 clones, approximately 95% found once. Source material: peripheral blood. These receptors were obtained from a woman between 50 and 59 years old with acute or convalescent COVID-19.

The chain couples TRBV6-2 or TRBV6-3 to TRBJ1-2; 9 nucleotides match TRBD1. The length of the CDR3 is 13 residues. Germline V gene sequence: CDR1 MNHEY, CDR2 SVGEGT. V lost 0 bases, J lost 9 bases, and 2 bases stayed unmatched. CDR3 loop: CASSYSTGGRYTF. CDR3 DNA sequence: TGTGCCAGCAGTTACTCGACAGGGGGGCGCTACACCTTC.

CDR3 DNA sequence: TGTGCCTGGAGTCGACCTCCGGGACAGACCTACGAGCAGTACTTC. As protein: CAWSRPPGQTYEQYF. V usage is TRBV30 and J usage is TRBJ2-7, with 7 bases matching TRBD1. The germline CDR1 and CDR2 sequences are GTSNPN and SVGIG (reference sequence). The CDR3 has 15 amino acids. The junction had 9 bases not matched to a gene; V was cut back by 2 bases and J by 2 bases.

The V and J genes are TRBV7-2 and TRBJ1-4; 8 bases map to TRBD1. CDR3 size: 15 residues. The germline CDR1 and CDR2 sequences are SGHTA and FQGNSA. The V and J ends lost 3 bases and 3 bases, in that order; junction bases with no gene match: 3. This CDR3 is CASSFQGASNEKLFF. CDR3 coding DNA: TGTGCCAGCAGCTTCCAGGGGGCGTCTAATGAAAAACTGTTTTTT.

This clone was detected once. The CDR3 sequence is CASSPTTGLAGVQQYF. DNA for the CDR3: TGTGCCAGCTCACCGACAACAGGACTAGCGGGAGTCCAGCAGTACTTC. The rearrangement joins TRBV18 to TRBJ2-7; 13 bases agree with TRBD2. The V gene's germline CDR1 is KGHSH and CDR2 LQKENI. This CDR3 spans 16 amino acids. J was trimmed by 8 bases and V by 3 bases; bases with no gene match: 10.

This clone has only one observation. The chain carries TRBV2 and TRBJ1-4, with D unclear. The CDR3 runs to 14 residues. Deletions cut 6 bases from V and 8 bases from J, with 16 bases between. CDR1 is SNHLY, CDR2 FYNNEI, per germline. This chain's CDR3 is CASSLAWVREKLFF. The CDR3 DNA reads TGTGCCAGCAGCTTAGCGTGGGTCCGAGAAAAACTGTTTTTT.

The chain combines TRBV2 with TRBJ2-7, with a possible D match to TRBD2 (6 bases). Trimming cost V 7 bases and J 2 bases, with 6 bases left between them. The germline gives CDR1 SNHLY, CDR2 FYNNEI. This CDR3 has 11 residues. Here the CDR3 reads CASTSAYEQYF. CDR3 bases: TGTGCCAGCACTAGCGCCTACGAGCAGTACTTC.

The chain joins TRBV5-1 to TRBJ2-7; maybe TRBD2 (7 bases). The germline CDR1 and CDR2 sequences are SGHRS and YFSETQ. Trimming cost V 4 bases and J 6 bases, with 20 bases left between them. This CDR3 has 15 amino acids. The CDR3 DNA follows: TGCGCCAGCAGCCACCTGAGGGGGGGCCGCGGCGAGCAGTACTTC. Residues: CASSHLRGGRGEQYF.

The chain couples TRBV28 to TRBJ2-7, with a weak D call TRBD2 (6 bases). Germline V gene lookup returns CDR1 MDHEN and CDR2 SYDVKM. V was trimmed by 2 bases and J by 4 bases, leaving 18 bases between them. The CDR3 runs to 16 residues. The CDR3 region has the DNA TGTGCCAGCAGTTTAAACCGCATGGGACTGCTTTACGAGCAGTACTTC. It encodes CASSLNRMGLLYEQYF.

J is TRBJ1-1 and V is TRBV11-2; a possible D gene is TRBD1 (6 bases). This CDR3 is 16 amino acids long. V shed 5 bases and J shed 2 bases, with 18 bases lying between them. The germline gives CDR1 SGHAT, CDR2 FQNNGV. The DNA for the CDR3 is TGTGCCAGCAGCCTCGGCGCGGGGGCGGTAAACACTGAAGCTTTCTTT. Amino acid sequence: CASSLGAGAVNTEAFF.

The rearrangement uses TRBV29-1 and TRBJ2-2; TRBD1 agrees at 7 bases. This CDR3 is built from 14 residues. Per the germline V gene, CDR1 is SQVTM and CDR2 is ANQGSEA. The junction had 6 bases not matched to a gene; V was cut back by 1 base and J by 7 bases. CDR3 sequence reads: CSVEGQGWDGELFF. The CDR3 region has the DNA TGCAGCGTTGAAGGACAGGGTTGGGACGGGGAGCTGTTTTTT.

V gene TRBV2 combines with J gene TRBJ2-7, with 8 bases lining up with TRBD2. The germline V gene has CDR1 SNHLY and CDR2 FYNNEI. V lost 7 bases, J lost 2 bases, and 7 bases stayed unmatched. This CDR3 contains 14 residues. The CDR3 here is CASTSGLGTYEQYF. The CDR3 bases are TGTGCCAGCACGTCGGGACTAGGAACCTACGAGCAGTACTTC.

The gene calls are TRBV10-2 and TRBJ2-1; no reliable D call. CDR3 size: 10 residues. The ends were cut back, 10 bases at V and 2 bases at J, with 3 bases in the middle. Germline lookup yields CDR1 WSHSY and CDR2 SAAADI. The CDR3 DNA follows: TGCGCCACCGCCTACAATGAGCAGTTCTTC. Its protein product is CATAYNEQFF.

The gene calls are TRBV2 and TRBJ2-7; TRBD2 aligns across 10 bases. Per the germline V gene, CDR1 is SNHLY and CDR2 is FYNNEI. V was clipped by 5 bases and J by 1 base; unmatched bases: 11. The CDR3 loop spans 17 amino acids. CDR3 loop: CASSFLAGVAASYEQYF. CDR3 DNA sequence: TGTGCCAGCAGTTTTCTAGCGGGAGTAGCGGCTTCCTACGAGCAGTACTTC.

V is TRBV11-3 and J is TRBJ1-2, with a tentative D call TRBD1 (5 bases). The CDR3 is 15 residues long. Germline lookup yields CDR1 SGHNT and CDR2 YENEEA. With 4 bases removed from V and 3 bases from J, the gap between germline ends came to 15 bases. For the CDR3, the DNA is TGTGCCAGCAGCTACACAGGTAGCCCGGACTATGGCTACACCTTC. Encoded protein: CASSYTGSPDYGYTF.

This clone showed up just once. The J gene is TRBJ2-7, the V gene TRBV27, with TRBD1 matching 10 bases. The CDR3 consists of 18 residues. Germline loops: CDR1 MNHEY, CDR2 SMNVEV (reference sequence). V shed 5 bases and J 2 bases; nucleotides not matched to a gene: 15. The CDR3 region has the DNA TGTGCCAGCAGTCCCGATATAACGGACAGGGGGAATACCTACGAGCAGTACTTC. This codes for CASSPDITDRGNTYEQYF.

V is TRBV11-2 and J is TRBJ2-2; weak D call: TRBD2 (5 bases). Trimming shortened V by 3 bases and J by 5 bases, and 13 bases separated the two germline ends. Germline V gene data show CDR1 as SGHAT and CDR2 as FQNNGV. This CDR3 spans 15 amino acids. The CDR3 nucleotides read TGTGCCAGCAGCTTCGGACGGGATAGTACCGGGGAGCTGTTTTTT. As protein: CASSFGRDSTGELFF.

The V call is TRBV3-1 (or the pseudogene TRBV3-2), the J call TRBJ2-5, with 8 bases identical to TRBD2. V was clipped by 1 base and J by 4 bases; unmatched bases: 5. CDR1 and CDR2 from the germline V gene are LGHDT and YNNKEL (reference sequence). There are 15 residues in the CDR3. The DNA for the CDR3 is TGTGCCAGCAGCCAAGGGGCGGGGGGAGGAGAGACCCAGTACTTC. This translates into CASSQGAGGGETQYF.

This clone was seen just once. The V call is TRBV27, the J call TRBJ2-1; 8 bases line up with TRBD2. Germline V lookup: CDR1 MNHEY, CDR2 SMNVEV (reference sequence). J was trimmed by 4 bases and V by 9 bases; bases with no gene match: 8. This CDR3 has 14 residues. The DNA of the CDR3 is TGTGCCAGTAGCGAGCGGGAGTATTACAATGAGCAGTTCTTC. Its translation is CASSEREYYNEQFF.